This TCR beta chain was captured in a study of circulating and synovial CD4+ cells in juvenile arthritis. General study points: Circulating pathogenic-like and bulk T cells looked alike by Vbeta family usage. These repertoires were less diverse than bulk blood CD4 repertoires.

To note about this clone: The antigen is unknown.

Samples derive from patients with active juvenile idiopathic arthritis. Measured with immunoSEQ multiplex PCR; TCRdb has only the in-frame clones, and not every one. Of 30,000 to 40,000 clones listed, around 96% are singletons. The CDR3 sequence is 12 residues long. The germline V gene has CDR1 MNHNS and CDR2 SASEGT. The V gene lost 8 bases and the J gene lost 3 bases, with 10 bases spanning the gap. This clonotype was obtained from a human donor with juvenile idiopathic arthritis. Material for sequencing was CD4+ T cells from blood. The gene calls are TRBV6-1 and TRBJ2-5, with D perhaps TRBD2 (5 bases). The CDR3 region has the DNA TGTGCCAGCCGGGAAACTAAAGAGACCCAGTACTTC. Amino acid sequence: CASRETKETQYF.